This T cell receptor (beta chain) comes out of a study of breast tumors, draining lymph nodes, adjacent tissues. General study points: Tumor TCR diversity was below lymph nodes but above nontumor tissue.

For this clonotype: Its antigen is unidentified. This is likely a read error, given that the CDR3 carries no conserved phenylalanine or tryptophan at its end.

CDR1 is DFQATT and CDR2 is SNEGSKA in the germline V gene (reference sequence). This CDR3 comprises 15 residues. V lost 0 bases and J lost 1, with 12 bases in between. Breast cancer patients provided tissue from their axillary draining lymph nodes. Each CDR3 protein is one row after TCRdb ran MiXCR on the multiplex PCR reads. The sample gives 150,000 to 200,000 distinct CDR3 sequences, 31% of which show up once; roughly 4.3% is in the top ten. V gene TRBV20-1 combines with J gene TRBJ1-1; D gene unclear. Sequenced sample: axillary lymph node tissue. The sequence came from a female donor with breast cancer. Some clones in this sample may be carry-over from other donors' samples. CDR3 DNA: TGCAGTGCTAGAGATTCCGTAGGCAGGAACACTGAAGCTTTCGTT. This translates into CSARDSVGRNTEAFV.